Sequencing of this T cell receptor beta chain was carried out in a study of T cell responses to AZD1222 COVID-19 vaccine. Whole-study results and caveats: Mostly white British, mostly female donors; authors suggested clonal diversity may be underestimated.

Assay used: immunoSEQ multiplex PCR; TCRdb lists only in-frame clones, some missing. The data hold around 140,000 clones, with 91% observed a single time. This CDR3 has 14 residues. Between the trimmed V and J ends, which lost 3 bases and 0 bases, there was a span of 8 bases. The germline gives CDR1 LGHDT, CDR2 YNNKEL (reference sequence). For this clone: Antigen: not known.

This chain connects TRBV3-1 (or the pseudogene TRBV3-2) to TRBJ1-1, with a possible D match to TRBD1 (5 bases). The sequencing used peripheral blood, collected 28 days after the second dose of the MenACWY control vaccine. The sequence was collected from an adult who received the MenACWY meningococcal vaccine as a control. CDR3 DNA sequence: TGTGCCAGCAGCCAGGGGGTTGTGAACACTGAAGCTTTCTTT. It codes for CASSQGVVNTEAFF.